Listed below are T cell receptor beta chains from one sample, sequenced in a study of vaccination effects on CD4 cells after COVID-19. Using immunoSEQ multiplex PCR, the repertoire was profiled, and TCRdb retains in-frame clones only, with some absent. The sample carries 43,000 or so clones, 70% recorded once. Their target antigens are unknown. The sample consisted of CD4+ T cells from PBMCs cultured without peptide, taken after COVID-19 vaccination. The receptors stem from a human donor who received a COVID-19 vaccine. CDR3s include the opening cysteine and the closing phenylalanine or tryptophan. The D gene is left open where the match is weak.

J gene: TRBJ2-5; V gene: TRBV7-7; D gene: TRBD1; CDR3 protein: CASSVTGEETQYF
J gene: TRBJ2-1; V gene: TRBV4-1; D gene: TRBD2; CDR3 protein: CASSPSGSFLGEQFF
J gene: TRBJ1-2; V gene: TRBV3-1/TRBV3-2; D gene: TRBD1; CDR3 protein: CASSQRDRGYTF
J gene: TRBJ2-6; V gene: TRBV7-8; D gene: TRBD1; CDR3 protein: CASSLRTGTPSGANVLTF
J gene: TRBJ1-1; V gene: TRBV9; D gene: -; CDR3 protein: CASSVWDRDGYKGAFF
J gene: TRBJ1-4; V gene: TRBV12-3/TRBV12-4; D gene: -; CDR3 protein: CASSLWTNEKLFF
J gene: TRBJ1-1; V gene: TRBV5-8; D gene: -; CDR3 protein: CASSLSGAGRTEAFF
J gene: TRBJ2-7; V gene: TRBV19; D gene: -; CDR3 protein: CASSMVGITTHEQYF
J gene: TRBJ1-1; V gene: TRBV3-1/TRBV3-2; D gene: TRBD1; CDR3 protein: CASSHRLGTVRTEAFF
J gene: TRBJ2-2; V gene: TRBV6-5; D gene: TRBD1; CDR3 protein: CAIMDRSNTGELFF
J gene: TRBJ2-1; V gene: TRBV9; D gene: TRBD2; CDR3 protein: CASSVSGGTTDEQFF
J gene: TRBJ2-1; V gene: TRBV7-6; D gene: -; CDR3 protein: CASSSTRGDAYNEQFF
J gene: TRBJ1-2; V gene: TRBV6-1; D gene: TRBD1; CDR3 protein: CASSDIRGRPLYTF
J gene: TRBJ2-7; V gene: TRBV27; D gene: -; CDR3 protein: CASSSLARGGGEQYF
J gene: TRBJ1-2; V gene: TRBV2; D gene: TRBD1; CDR3 protein: CASSEVQTGGGGYTF
J gene: TRBJ1-4; V gene: TRBV11-3; D gene: TRBD1; CDR3 protein: CASIPDRDRQEKLFF
J gene: TRBJ2-1; V gene: TRBV20-1; D gene: TRBD1; CDR3 protein: CSASSVTGRHNEQFF
J gene: TRBJ2-5; V gene: TRBV5-5; D gene: -; CDR3 protein: CASSFGPILKETQYF
J gene: TRBJ2-1; V gene: TRBV2; D gene: -; CDR3 protein: CASSGGFSSEQFF
J gene: TRBJ2-5; V gene: TRBV10-1; D gene: TRBD1; CDR3 protein: CASSTPGQGETQYF
J gene: TRBJ1-6; V gene: TRBV6-5; D gene: TRBD1; CDR3 protein: CASSYVTGVGSPLHF
J gene: TRBJ1-1; V gene: TRBV5-1; D gene: -; CDR3 protein: CASSSQGWNTEAFF
J gene: TRBJ2-5; V gene: TRBV28; D gene: TRBD2; CDR3 protein: CASYPSGGAGTQYF
J gene: TRBJ1-2; V gene: TRBV2; D gene: -; CDR3 protein: CASTEGGLSYGYTF
J gene: TRBJ2-3; V gene: TRBV4-1; D gene: -; CDR3 protein: CASSHPGDREDTQYF
J gene: TRBJ2-1; V gene: TRBV6-6; D gene: TRBD1; CDR3 protein: CASSADRGSYNEQFF
J gene: TRBJ1-2; V gene: TRBV5-1; D gene: TRBD1; CDR3 protein: CASSADRGPAGYTF
J gene: TRBJ2-1; V gene: TRBV24-1; D gene: -; CDR3 protein: CATSVRGTNEQFF
J gene: TRBJ2-3; V gene: TRBV19; D gene: TRBD2; CDR3 protein: CASSIGLAGADTQYF
J gene: TRBJ1-1; V gene: TRBV5-4; D gene: -; CDR3 protein: CASSLARGLETEAFF
J gene: TRBJ2-1; V gene: TRBV7-2; D gene: -; CDR3 protein: CASSLEGEQFF
J gene: TRBJ2-5; V gene: TRBV18; D gene: TRBD2; CDR3 protein: CASSPPGLAEETQYF
J gene: TRBJ2-7; V gene: TRBV6-5; D gene: TRBD2; CDR3 protein: CASRDYQGYEQYF
J gene: TRBJ1-3; V gene: TRBV7-9; D gene: TRBD1; CDR3 protein: CASSLPGTVGNTIYF
J gene: TRBJ2-7; V gene: TRBV6-1; D gene: TRBD2; CDR3 protein: CASSEERSGGGSREQYF
J gene: TRBJ1-1; V gene: TRBV27; D gene: -; CDR3 protein: CASSFILTGKNTEAFF
J gene: TRBJ1-4; V gene: TRBV19; D gene: -; CDR3 protein: CASSITGTTNEKLFF
J gene: TRBJ1-2; V gene: TRBV5-6; D gene: -; CDR3 protein: CASSALVPNYGYTF
J gene: TRBJ2-3; V gene: TRBV5-1; D gene: -; CDR3 protein: CASSSLEQSRADTQYF
J gene: TRBJ1-2; V gene: TRBV30; D gene: -; CDR3 protein: CAWSVLISYTF
J gene: TRBJ2-3; V gene: TRBV14; D gene: TRBD2; CDR3 protein: CASREWDYTDTQYF
J gene: TRBJ2-3; V gene: TRBV15; D gene: -; CDR3 protein: CATSRENRQPDTQYF
J gene: TRBJ2-5; V gene: TRBV12-3/TRBV12-4; D gene: -; CDR3 protein: CASSATPWTQYF
J gene: TRBJ1-5; V gene: TRBV3-1/TRBV3-2; D gene: -; CDR3 protein: CASSQEGGKGNQPQHF
J gene: TRBJ2-7; V gene: TRBV28; D gene: -; CDR3 protein: CASTRQASPYEQYF
J gene: TRBJ2-5; V gene: TRBV7-9; D gene: TRBD2; CDR3 protein: CASSLIAGAQETQYF
J gene: TRBJ1-4; V gene: TRBV18; D gene: -; CDR3 protein: CASSPSSPGLDEKLFF
J gene: TRBJ1-4; V gene: TRBV28; D gene: -; CDR3 protein: CASGGPGAEKLFF
J gene: TRBJ2-1; V gene: TRBV12-3/TRBV12-4; D gene: -; CDR3 protein: CASSLGGNEQFF
J gene: TRBJ2-1; V gene: TRBV11-3; D gene: TRBD1; CDR3 protein: CASSLGDRLYNEQFF
J gene: TRBJ2-5; V gene: TRBV7-7; D gene: -; CDR3 protein: CASSREGGTQYF
J gene: TRBJ2-2; V gene: TRBV19; D gene: TRBD1; CDR3 protein: CASSLYRGSNTGELFF
J gene: TRBJ2-2; V gene: TRBV27; D gene: -; CDR3 protein: CASSLSRGRNTGELFF